These 21 T cell receptor beta chains were sequenced from one sample in a study of ipilimumab plus nivolumab after autologous stem cell transplantation. Sequenced by immunoSEQ multiplex PCR; TCRdb stores in-frame clones only, minus some. This table holds 15,000 to 20,000 clones, 81% found once. The sequencing used PBMCs, collected in a trial of ipilimumab plus nivolumab as post-transplant consolidation. The source is a male donor with diffuse large B-cell lymphoma.

This sequence joins TRBV4-3 and TRBJ1-1; D is unclear. In germline, CDR1 is LGHNA, CDR2 YSLEER. The CDR3 length is 13 residues. The germline V and J ends were trimmed by 2 bases and 4 bases, with 8 bases remaining between them. CDR3 coding DNA: TGCGCCAGCAGCCAATCGGTCCTCACTGAAGCTTTCTTT. Residues: CASSQSVLTEAFF.

This rearrangement joins TRBV5-1 to TRBJ2-2; 9 bases align to TRBD1. Looked up from germline, CDR1 is SGHRS and CDR2 is YFSETQ. V dropped 1 base and J dropped 4; count of bases not matched to a gene: 8. The CDR3 length is 17 residues. The CDR3 nucleotides are TGCGCCAGCAGCTTGTTTGGAGGACAGGGGATCACCGGGGAGCTGTTTTTT. Protein: CASSLFGGQGITGELFF. Full variable domain (remainder filled in from reference TRBV5-1 and TRBJ2-2): KAGVTQTPRYLIKTRGQQVTLSCSPISGHRSVSWYQQTPGQGLQFLFEYFSETQRNKGNFPGRFSGRQFSNSRSEMNVSTLELGDSALYLCASSLFGGQGITGELFFGEGSRLTVL.

This clone was recorded only once. This sequence joins TRBV7-2 and TRBJ1-2; the D gene is possibly TRBD1 (5 bases). The ends were cut back, 3 bases at V and 4 bases at J, with 12 bases in the middle. CDR3 size: 14 residues. The germline gives CDR1 SGHTA, CDR2 FQGNSA. The CDR3 DNA sequence: TGTGCCAGCAGCTTCTCCGGGACGAGCTATGGCTACACCTTC. It encodes CASSFSGTSYGYTF.

The V call is TRBV9, the J call TRBJ2-3; tentative D call: TRBD1 (7 bases). This CDR3 contains 16 residues. Trimming took 3 bases from V and 3 from J, leaving 17 bases between them. From germline, CDR1 is SGDLS and CDR2 YYNGEE. CDR3 in DNA: TGTGCCAGCAGCGCCCCGACAGGGACTCGGACAGATACGCAGTATTTT. Protein product: CASSAPTGTRTDTQYF.

This clone was found a few times. This chain uses TRBV11-2 with TRBJ1-1; D is perhaps TRBD1 (6 bases). Trimming stripped 5 bases from V and 0 bases from J, with 16 bases between. Germline CDR1 reads SGHAT; CDR2 reads FQNNGV. This CDR3 region has 16 residues. The CDR3 region is CASSLGGGAVNTEAFF. The CDR3 nucleotides read TGTGCCAGCAGCCTAGGCGGGGGGGCAGTGAACACTGAAGCTTTCTTT.

The chain recombines TRBV6-5 with TRBJ2-1, with D possibly TRBD1 on 6 matching bases. This CDR3 spans 14 amino acids. V gave up 6 bases and J gave up 1 base, with 10 bases separating them. Germline assignment: CDR1 MNHEY and CDR2 SVGAGI. In nucleotides, the CDR3 is TGTGCCAGCAGAGTCCAGGGGTCCTACAATGAGCAGTTCTTC. This codes for CASRVQGSYNEQFF.

The rearrangement links TRBV5-1 to TRBJ2-1; 11 bases agree with TRBD2. The CDR3 loop spans 19 amino acids. The V segment lost 0 bases and the J segment 5 bases; nucleotides outside the gene matches: 13. Germline CDR1 reads SGHRS; CDR2 reads YFSETQ. CDR3: CASSLADRVAGGPHNEQFF. As DNA, the CDR3 is TGCGCCAGCAGCTTGGCCGACCGGGTAGCGGGGGGGCCCCACAATGAGCAGTTCTTC. The full variable domain, rest sourced from reference TRBV5-1 and TRBJ2-1, is KAGVTQTPRYLIKTRGQQVTLSCSPISGHRSVSWYQQTPGQGLQFLFEYFSETQRNKGNFPGRFSGRQFSNSRSEMNVSTLELGDSALYLCASSLADRVAGGPHNEQFFGPGTRLTVL.

V is TRBV2 and J is TRBJ2-2; D perhaps matches TRBD1 (6 bases). The ends were cut back, 7 bases at V and 5 bases at J, with 14 bases in the middle. Germline V gene lookup returns CDR1 SNHLY and CDR2 FYNNEI. The CDR3 extends over 14 amino acids. CDR3 amino acids: CASNYQGYTGELFF. The CDR3 nucleotides read TGTGCCAGCAATTATCAGGGGTATACCGGGGAGCTGTTTTTT.

CDR3 nucleotide sequence: TGCGCCAGCAGCCTGGGGTCCAGCGGGGGGGCCCGTCACACCGGGGAGCTGTTTTTT. This gives the protein CASSLGSSGGARHTGELFF. V and J are TRBV5-1 and TRBJ2-2; 10 nucleotides match TRBD2. From germline, CDR1 is SGHRS and CDR2 YFSETQ. CDR3 length: 19 residues. J was trimmed by 3 bases and V by 4 bases; bases with no gene match: 15.

This clone was seen a single time. This sequence joins TRBV7-9 and TRBJ1-6; D not certain. The CDR3 has 16 amino acids. The germline V gene encodes CDR1 SEHNR and CDR2 FQNEAQ (reference sequence). V was trimmed by 1 base and J by 0 bases, leaving 7 bases between them. The CDR3 loop reads CASSLVRASYNSPLHF. The CDR3 nucleotides are TGTGCCAGCAGCTTAGTACGGGCCTCCTATAATTCACCCCTCCACTTT.

The chain carries TRBV28 and TRBJ1-5; 8 bases map to TRBD1. CDR1 and CDR2 (germline): MDHEN, SYDVKM. The CDR3 spans 15 residues. Trimming cost V 4 bases and J 7 bases; bases outside gene matches: 9. The DNA of the CDR3 is TGTGCCAGCAGTTCGGACAGGGAGTTTCCACAGCCCCAGCATTTT. The encoded protein is CASSSDREFPQPQHF.

The V and J genes are TRBV27 and TRBJ1-3; D uncertain. V was pared by 6 bases and J by 5 bases, with 11 bases between. CDR3 length: 13 residues. Germline CDR1 and CDR2: MNHEY and SMNVEV (reference sequence). The CDR3 DNA is TGTGCCAGCAGCGACACCGGGAGAAACACCATATATTTT. Translation gives CASSDTGRNTIYF.

This clone is classed as large (0.1 to 1%). V and J are TRBV19 and TRBJ2-1; D is ambiguous. Trimming pared 1 base from V and 4 bases from J, leaving 2 bases between. Germline V gene sequence: CDR1 LNHDA, CDR2 SQIVND (reference sequence). The length of the CDR3 is 12 residues. For the CDR3, the DNA is TGTGCCAGTAGTATAGTATACAATGAGCAGTTCTTC. Translated, it gives CASSIVYNEQFF.

V gene TRBV18 combines with J gene TRBJ1-1; D is perhaps TRBD1 (5 bases). V lost 6 bases and J lost 4, with 15 bases in between. This CDR3 contains 14 residues. CDR1 is KGHSH, CDR2 LQKENI, per germline. This chain's CDR3 is CASSLRWDRTEAFF. The CDR3 DNA sequence: TGTGCCAGCTCGCTTCGCTGGGACCGCACTGAAGCTTTCTTT.

Concerning this clone itself: At one end the junction does not follow the germline gene, possibly because of a read error. The chain is built from TRBV7-8 and TRBJ1-1, with 10 bases lining up with TRBD1. The CDR3 extends over 13 amino acids. Germline lookup yields CDR1 SGHVS and CDR2 FQNEAQ. In DNA, the CDR3 is TGTGCCAGCAGCCCCAGACAGGGGGCTGACGCTTTCTTT. This codes for CASSPRQGADAFF.

A note on this clone: Other DNA sequences of this sample code for an identical CDR3. J is TRBJ2-3 and V is TRBV5-1, with D perhaps matching TRBD1 (5 bases). The CDR3 is 14 residues long. Trimming took off 0 bases at V and 2 bases at J, with 7 bases between the two ends. Germline CDR1 reads SGHRS; CDR2 reads YFSETQ. The CDR3 here is CASSLGGNTDTQYF. In DNA, the CDR3 is TGCGCCAGCAGCTTGGGGGGCAACACAGATACGCAGTATTTT. The entire variable domain, with the rest obtained from reference TRBV5-1 and TRBJ2-3, is as follows: KAGVTQTPRYLIKTRGQQVTLSCSPISGHRSVSWYQQTPGQGLQFLFEYFSETQRNKGNFPGRFSGRQFSNSRSEMNVSTLELGDSALYLCASSLGGNTDTQYFGPGTRLTVL.

J is TRBJ1-4 and V is TRBV25-1; TRBD1 aligns across 9 bases. J lost 2 bases, V lost 4 bases, and 5 bases had no gene match. From germline, CDR1 is MGHDK and CDR2 SYGVNS. The CDR3 runs to 16 residues. CDR3 nucleotides: TGTGCCAGCAGTGGAGTAACAGGGGGCACTAATGAAAAACTGTTTTTT. Translating gives CASSGVTGGTNEKLFF.

The V and J genes are TRBV19 and TRBJ1-1; 10 bases are shared with TRBD1. The CDR3 extends over 16 amino acids. Trimming removed 4 bases from V and 5 bases from J; junction bases left unmatched: 10. CDR1 is LNHDA, CDR2 SQIVND, per germline (reference sequence). CDR3 residues: CASSKPPGTGVTEAFF. The CDR3, as DNA: TGTGCCAGTAGTAAGCCTCCCGGGACAGGGGTGACTGAAGCTTTCTTT.

The rearrangement joins TRBV4-3 to TRBJ2-5; D is unclear. V was clipped by 0 bases and J by 4 bases, with 3 bases between them. The CDR3 has 12 amino acids. CDR1 and CDR2 (germline): LGHNA, YSLEER. The CDR3 nucleotides read TGCGCCAGCAGCCAAGAGGGAGAGACCCAGTACTTC. It codes for CASSQEGETQYF.

The chain employs TRBV9 and TRBJ2-7; 7 nucleotides match TRBD1. The CDR3 has 16 amino acids. Germline values: CDR1 SGDLS, CDR2 YYNGEE. V was clipped by 3 bases and J by 0 bases; unmatched bases: 9. CDR3 region: CASSAQTGTASYEQYF. For the CDR3, the DNA is TGTGCCAGCAGCGCCCAAACCGGGACAGCCTCCTACGAGCAGTACTTC.

This sequence joins TRBV2 and TRBJ1-2, with a tentative D call TRBD1 (5 bases). Trimming took 7 bases from V and 0 from J, leaving 15 bases between them. Germline V gives CDR1 SNHLY, CDR2 FYNNEI. The CDR3 sequence is 15 residues long. This CDR3 is CASTRAGSTNYGYTF. The CDR3 nucleotides read TGTGCCAGCACCAGGGCAGGGAGTACTAACTATGGCTACACCTTC.